This TCR beta chain was observed in a study of blood T cell repertoires in COVID-19. In the study overall: Donors in the United States, Italy and Spain gave samples during acute or convalescent COVID-19. The analysed material was cDNA or gDNA that came from T cells, B-cell-depleted T cells, or PBMCs.

Trimming removed 5 bases from V and 9 bases from J; junction bases left unmatched: 9. CDR3 size: 13 residues. The V gene's germline CDR1 is SEHNR and CDR2 FQNEAQ (reference sequence). In the original workflow: Amplification of reference gene primers provided the estimated nucleated cell counts. The data were produced by immunoSEQ multiplex PCR, yet TCRdb's version contains in-frame clones alone and is incomplete. Clone size and V and J calls were adopted from that table, with D and trimming inferred from the DNA. Of fewer than 250,000 clones in the sample, 88% were seen once. This chain uses TRBV7-9 with TRBJ2-7, with 8 bases that match TRBD2. The sample was peripheral blood. The clonotype comes from a man aged 70-80 years with acute or convalescent COVID-19. The CDR3 bases are TGTGCCAGCAGCACCGGGACTAGGATTCGGCAGTACTTC. Residues: CASSTGTRIRQYF. Supplemented by reference TRBV7-9 and TRBJ2-7, the full variable domain reads DTGVSQNPRHKITKRGQNVTFRCDPISEHNRLYWYRQTLGQGPEFLTYFQNEAQLEKSRLLSDRFSAERPKGSFSTLEIQRTEQGDSAMYLCASSTGTRIRQYFGPGTRLTVT.